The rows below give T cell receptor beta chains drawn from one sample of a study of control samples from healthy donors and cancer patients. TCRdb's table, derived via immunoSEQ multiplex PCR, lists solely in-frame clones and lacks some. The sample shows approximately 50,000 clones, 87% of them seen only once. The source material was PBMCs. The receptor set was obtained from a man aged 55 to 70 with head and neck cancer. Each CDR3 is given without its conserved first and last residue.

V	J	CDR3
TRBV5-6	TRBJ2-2	ASSQTGGTGELF
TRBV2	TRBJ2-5	ASRYQETQY
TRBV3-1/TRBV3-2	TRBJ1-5	ASSQGLPGRPFDQPQH
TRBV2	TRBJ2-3	ASTPPGQTTDTQY
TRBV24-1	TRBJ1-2	ATSGGTVHANYGYT
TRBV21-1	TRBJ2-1	ASILLPGIFLDEQF
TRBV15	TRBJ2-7	ATSPDRGRNEQY
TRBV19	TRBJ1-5	ASTPDPGEPQH
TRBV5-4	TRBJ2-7	ASHLAGGNYEQY
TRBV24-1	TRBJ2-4	ATSDSTVGGDRAKNIQY
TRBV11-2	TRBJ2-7	ASSPTPGTYEQY
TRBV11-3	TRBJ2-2	ASEDRATGELF
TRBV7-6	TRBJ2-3	ASSPMTGISTDTQY
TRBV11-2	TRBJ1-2	ASSVDSSTNYGYT
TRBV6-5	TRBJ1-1	ASKGQNTEAF
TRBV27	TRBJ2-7	ASSLSTSVSYEQY
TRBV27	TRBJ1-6	ASSLRGRGNSPLH
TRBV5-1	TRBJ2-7	ASSISGFPYEQY
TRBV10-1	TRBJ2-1	AGPMGQGNNEQF
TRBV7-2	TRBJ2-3	ASSPPLAGSTDTQY
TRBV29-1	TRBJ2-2	SVEDPTKGSGELF
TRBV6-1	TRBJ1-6	ASSDVARTGRNSPLH
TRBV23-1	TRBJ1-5	ASSSSLSGTTVSNQPQH
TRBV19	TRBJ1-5	ASSVTENQPQH
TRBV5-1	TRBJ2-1	ASSRTSGFDSYNEQF
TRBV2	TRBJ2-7	ASKTTFLGEQY
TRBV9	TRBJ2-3	ASSVDGTVTDTQY
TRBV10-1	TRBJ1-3	ASSKGTGRSGNTIY
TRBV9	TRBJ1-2	ASSVDGQGAQGYT